What follows describes a single TCR beta chain. Its antigen is undetermined. The sample originates from a study of radiation and T cells in renal cell carcinoma. General study findings and limits: Top tumor clonotypes rose in blood 2 weeks post-radiation, then contracted.

Regarding time point: blood 4 weeks post-SBRT, at nephrectomy. Treatment specified: 15 Gy SBRT to primary tumor, nephrectomy 4 weeks later. Nephrectomy followed 15 Gy stereotactic body radiation by 4 weeks. The tumor was a clear cell renal cell carcinoma. V shed 0 bases, J shed 3 bases, and the junction held 5 bases outside the gene matches. This CDR3 has 16 residues. Per germline, CDR1 SGHRS and CDR2 YFSETQ. The data were produced by immunoSEQ multiplex PCR, yet TCRdb's version contains in-frame clones alone and is incomplete. The table shows tens of thousands of clones, with over 70% occurring only once.

The chain recombines TRBV5-1 with TRBJ1-4; 7 bases line up with TRBD1. The sequence came from a man aged 60-69 years with renal cell carcinoma. The sequencing here drew on blood, taken from a patient whose treatment included radiotherapy and nephrectomy. CDR3 nucleotides: TGCGCCAGCAGCTTGGCGGCGGGACAGCCTAATGAAAAACTGTTTTTT. This codes for CASSLAAGQPNEKLFF.